Listed here are 21 T cell receptor beta chains from one sample, sequenced in a study of blood T cell repertoires in COVID-19. Only in-frame clones appear in the TCRdb table, and some are missing; sequencing was by immunoSEQ multiplex PCR. Of 250,000 or so clones in the sample, roughly nine tenths are singletons; the top ten hold 6.2%. Sequenced material: peripheral blood. The receptors here all came from a man aged 60 to 69 with acute or convalescent COVID-19.

Turning to this clone: One end of the junction varies from germline; a read error may be responsible. CDR3 coding DNA: TGTGCCAGCAGCCCAATACCCGGGGGGGAAGACCACTTC. Its protein is CASSPIPGGEDHF. The chain carries TRBV3-1 (or the pseudogene TRBV3-2) and TRBJ2-7; 8 nucleotides line up with TRBD2. The CDR3 covers 13 residues. The germline gives CDR1 LGHDT, CDR2 YNNKEL (reference sequence).

The chain has TRBV7-6 and TRBJ2-1; the D gene is possibly TRBD2 (6 bases). The germline V gene encodes CDR1 SGHVS and CDR2 FNYEAQ. Trimming took off 2 bases at V and 0 bases at J, with 17 bases between the two ends. The CDR3 loop spans 18 amino acids. The CDR3: CASSLIVSGVSSYNEQFF. CDR3 DNA sequence: TGTGCCAGCAGCTTAATAGTTAGCGGAGTGAGCTCCTACAATGAGCAGTTCTTC. Combining the CDR3 with reference TRBV7-6 and TRBJ2-1 gives the whole variable domain GAGVSQSPRYKVTKRGQDVALRCDPISGHVSLYWYRQALGQGPEFLTYFNYEAQQDKSGLPNDRFSAERPEGSISTLTIQRTEQRDSAMYRCASSLIVSGVSSYNEQFFGPGTRLTVL.

The chain joins TRBV3-1 (or the pseudogene TRBV3-2) to TRBJ1-1; no definite D call. Germline V CDR1 and CDR2: LGHDT, YNNKEL (reference sequence). This CDR3 spans 13 amino acids. V lost 3 bases and J 2 bases, leaving 7 bases between the germline ends. Here the CDR3 DNA reads TGTGCCAGCAGCCAGTTCGGTAACACTGAAGCTTTCTTT. This translates into CASSQFGNTEAFF.

A single count supports this clone. The chain recombines TRBV7-3 with TRBJ2-1; 12 nucleotides align to TRBD2. CDR1 and CDR2 (germline): SGHTA, FQGTGA. The length of the CDR3 is 18 residues. V lost 5 bases to trimming and J lost 9 bases; unmatched junction nucleotides: 17. The CDR3 nucleotides read TGTGCCAGCAGCCCGCTAGCGGGAGGGCCTGGGTTTGGGGTTGAGCAGTTCTTC. Translation: CASSPLAGGPGFGVEQFF.

This rearrangement joins TRBV18 to TRBJ1-3, with a possible D match to TRBD1 (5 bases). Germline V gene data show CDR1 as KGHSH and CDR2 as LQKENI. This CDR3 contains 14 residues. Trimming left V 3 bases short and J 6 bases short, with 12 bases between. DNA of the CDR3: TGTGCCAGCTCACCTAACCCGGACAAAAACACCATATATTTT. It is translated as CASSPNPDKNTIYF.

This clone was detected once. The chain links TRBV4-1 to TRBJ1-3, with D possibly TRBD1 on 5 matching bases. The CDR3 sequence is 17 residues long. Germline assignment: CDR1 MGHRA and CDR2 YSYEKL. V was clipped by 0 bases and J by 2 bases, with 14 bases between them. CDR3 sequence (DNA): TGCGCCAGCAGCCAAGAGGGGGGAGGGCAGGCTGGAAACACCATATATTTT. Protein: CASSQEGGGQAGNTIYF.

CDR3 amino acids: CASSLRGTYEQYF. Here the CDR3 DNA reads TGTGCCAGTAGTTTACGCGGCACCTACGAGCAGTACTTC. This chain joins TRBV19 and TRBJ2-7; D is unclear. Trimming took off 5 bases at V and 2 bases at J, with 10 bases between the two ends. There are 13 residues in the CDR3. Per the germline V gene, CDR1 is LNHDA and CDR2 is SQIVND (reference sequence).

V is TRBV6-1 and J is TRBJ1-2, with TRBD1 as a possible D gene (5 bases). The germline V gene has CDR1 MNHNS and CDR2 SASEGT. The CDR3 consists of 16 residues. V was pared by 1 base and J by 8 bases, with 20 bases between. The CDR3 is CASSEGEGRRAFGYTF. The CDR3 region has the DNA TGTGCCAGCAGTGAAGGAGAAGGGCGCAGGGCCTTCGGCTACACCTTC.

V usage is TRBV5-1 and J usage is TRBJ2-5; D might be TRBD1 (6 bases). CDR3 length equals 15 residues. Trimming took 3 bases from V and 0 from J, leaving 12 bases between them. CDR1 is SGHRS and CDR2 is YFSETQ in the germline V gene. CDR3: CASSSTGTYQETQYF. The CDR3 nucleotides read TGCGCCAGCAGCTCCACGGGGACATACCAAGAGACCCAGTACTTC.

This clone was seen many times. J is TRBJ1-2 and V is TRBV9; possibly TRBD1 for D (6 bases). The germline gives CDR1 SGDLS, CDR2 YYNGEE. The germline V and J ends were trimmed by 4 bases and 6 bases, with 19 bases remaining between them. This CDR3 has 15 amino acids. The chain's CDR3 is CASSPGGAPDNGYTF. The CDR3, as DNA: TGTGCCAGCAGCCCCGGGGGGGCGCCGGATAATGGCTACACCTTC.

This sequence joins TRBV27 and TRBJ2-7; 13 positions match TRBD2. After removal of 4 bases from V and 2 bases from J, the junction contained 8 bases not matched to a gene. The CDR3 length is 17 residues. CDR1 MNHEY and CDR2 SMNVEV come from the germline V gene (reference sequence). This CDR3 reads CASSWRTSGSSTYEQYF. Written as DNA, the CDR3 is TGTGCCAGCAGTTGGAGGACTAGCGGGAGTTCGACCTACGAGCAGTACTTC.

The chain couples TRBV19 to TRBJ2-6, with unresolved D. Germline CDR1 and CDR2: LNHDA and SQIVND (reference sequence). Trimming stripped 2 bases from V and 0 bases from J, with 11 bases between. CDR3 length: 17 residues. The CDR3 protein is CASSISRQASGANVLTF. The DNA of the CDR3 is TGTGCCAGTAGTATATCAAGGCAGGCCTCTGGGGCCAACGTCCTGACTTTC. Full variable domain (missing parts from reference TRBV19 and TRBJ2-6): DGGITQSPKYLFRKEGQNVTLSCEQNLNHDAMYWYRQDPGQGLRLIYYSQIVNDFQKGDIAEGYSVSREKKESFPLTVTSAQKNPTAFYLCASSISRQASGANVLTFGAGSRLTVL.

Details on this clone: Additional DNA sequences in this sample encode the identical CDR3. In DNA, the CDR3 is TGTGCCAGCAGCCTAGGCCCGGGTTCCTACGAGCAGTACTTC. Amino acid sequence: CASSLGPGSYEQYF. The J gene is TRBJ2-7, the V gene TRBV7-2; D gene unclear. This CDR3 spans 14 amino acids. Deletions cut 5 bases from V and 1 base from J, with 12 bases between. Per germline, CDR1 SGHTA and CDR2 FQGNSA.

The CDR3 reads CASSLQDRGLSFF. In nucleotides, the CDR3 is TGTGCCAGCAGCTTACAGGACAGGGGCCTCTCTTTCTTT. J is TRBJ1-1 and V is TRBV5-6, with TRBD1 matching over 9 bases. The V segment lost 2 bases and the J segment 12 bases; nucleotides outside the gene matches: 8. This CDR3 has 13 residues. Germline CDR1 and CDR2: SGHDT and YYEEEE.

This chain links TRBV28 with TRBJ1-1, with D maybe TRBD1 (6 bases). The germline V gene encodes CDR1 MDHEN and CDR2 SYDVKM. The V and J ends lost 6 bases and 4 bases respectively, with 12 bases between them. CDR3 size: 13 residues. Here the CDR3 reads CASRETGGTEAFF. CDR3 DNA sequence: TGTGCCAGCAGGGAGACAGGAGGCACTGAAGCTTTCTTT.

The gene calls are TRBV19 and TRBJ1-1; D is undetermined. Trimming left V 4 bases short and J 2 bases short, with 8 bases between. Germline V CDR1 and CDR2: LNHDA, SQIVND (reference sequence). CDR3 length: 13 amino acids. This CDR3 is CASSRARNTEAFF. Here the CDR3 DNA reads TGTGCCAGTAGTAGGGCCAGAAACACTGAAGCTTTCTTT. The whole variable domain, remainder taken from reference TRBV19 and TRBJ1-1, is DGGITQSPKYLFRKEGQNVTLSCEQNLNHDAMYWYRQDPGQGLRLIYYSQIVNDFQKGDIAEGYSVSREKKESFPLTVTSAQKNPTAFYLCASSRARNTEAFFGQGTRLTVV.

This chain links TRBV4-1 with TRBJ1-6; D unclear. CDR1 is MGHRA and CDR2 is YSYEKL in the germline V gene. The CDR3 contains 14 residues. V was pared by 6 bases and J by 7 bases, with 13 bases between. In DNA, the CDR3 is TGCGCCAGCAGAGTGGGCCGCTCAAATTCACCCCTCCACTTT. Its translation: CASRVGRSNSPLHF.

The V call is TRBV6-4, the J call TRBJ1-6; 9 bases line up with TRBD1. The junction had 2 bases not matched to a gene; V was cut back by 4 bases and J by 7 bases. Germline CDR1 reads MRHNA; CDR2 reads SNTAGT. This CDR3 is built from 14 residues. Here the CDR3 reads CASSGGQGNSPLHF. CDR3 DNA: TGTGCCAGCAGTGGAGGACAGGGGAATTCACCCCTCCACTTT.

This clone has more than one count but fewer than ten. The chain uses TRBV2 and TRBJ2-7, with 15 bases aligning to TRBD2. Germline assignment: CDR1 SNHLY and CDR2 FYNNEI. This CDR3 is 16 amino acids long. Trimming cost V 8 bases and J 0 bases; bases outside gene matches: 5. CDR3 region: CASRGLAGGISYEQYF. CDR3 bases: TGTGCCAGCCGAGGACTAGCGGGAGGGATCTCCTACGAGCAGTACTTC.

V and J are TRBV19 and TRBJ1-2; D gene ambiguous. The ends were cut back, 6 bases at V and 8 bases at J, with 16 bases in the middle. The CDR3 runs to 13 residues. The germline gives CDR1 LNHDA, CDR2 SQIVND (reference sequence). The CDR3 sequence: CASSENEVGGYTF. CDR3 bases: TGTGCCAGTAGCGAGAACGAGGTCGGCGGCTACACCTTC.

This chain connects TRBV6-5 to TRBJ1-3, with 11 bases aligning to TRBD1. In germline, CDR1 is MNHEY, CDR2 SVGAGI. The CDR3 extends over 15 amino acids. J gave up 3 bases and V 9 bases, and 7 bases lay outside the gene matches. The CDR3 nucleotides read TGTGCCAGGGGACAGGGGGTAATCCTTGGAAACACCATATATTTT. It yields the protein CARGQGVILGNTIYF.